Shown below are 6 T cell receptor beta chains from a single sample sequenced in a study of CD8+ T cells in alopecia areata. Sequencing relied on a cDNA template that was reverse transcribed from extracted RNA. Here immunoSEQ multiplex PCR was the method, and the copy in TCRdb shows in-frame clones only, minus some. The table includes some 190,000 clones, approximately 56% detected once. Stated treatment: oral pan-JAK inhibitor, 5-10 mg twice daily. Sequenced material: CD4+ T cells sorted from blood, taken at week 4, from a patient treated with tofacitinib. These receptors were collected from a human donor with alopecia areata.

The V gene is TRBV5-1, the J gene TRBJ2-5; D gene uncertain. This CDR3 comprises 16 residues. V was trimmed by 0 bases and J by 4 bases, leaving 16 bases between them. CDR1 and CDR2 (germline): SGHRS, YFSETQ. The CDR3 DNA follows: TGCGCCAGCAGCTTGGCCCAGATTGGAAAGGGAGAGACCCAGTACTTC. It codes for CASSLAQIGKGETQYF.

The rearrangement uses TRBV29-1 and TRBJ2-7; 8 bases align to TRBD1. The ends lost 5 bases at V and 4 bases at J; junction bases unmatched: 1. From germline, CDR1 is SQVTM and CDR2 ANQGSEA. This CDR3 comprises 11 residues. CDR3 bases: TGCAGCGTTACAGGGGGATACGAGCAGTACTTC. Encoded protein: CSVTGGYEQYF.

V is TRBV30 and J is TRBJ2-5; D possibly uses TRBD1 or TRBD2 (5 bases each). V was shortened by 0 bases and J by 3 bases, with 8 bases between the two germline ends. This CDR3 contains 13 residues. The germline V gene encodes CDR1 GTSNPN and CDR2 SVGIG (reference sequence). CDR3 sequence reads: CAWSVGVEETQYF. In nucleotides, the CDR3 is TGTGCCTGGAGTGTGGGGGTCGAAGAGACCCAGTACTTC.

The sample holds a few counts of this clone. The chain links TRBV29-1 to TRBJ2-7; 15 bases are shared with TRBD2. This CDR3 is built from 16 residues. V dropped 7 bases and J dropped 2; count of bases not matched to a gene: 9. Germline CDR1 is SQVTM and CDR2 is ANQGSEA. CDR3 in amino acids: CSARGLAGGLTYEQYF. The CDR3 DNA reads TGCAGCGCTAGGGGACTAGCGGGAGGTCTTACCTACGAGCAGTACTTC.

This chain links TRBV29-1 with TRBJ1-2; 8 positions match TRBD1. The V and J ends lost 5 bases and 5 bases, in that order; junction bases with no gene match: 10. Germline V gene lookup returns CDR1 SQVTM and CDR2 ANQGSEA. The CDR3 spans 14 residues. The CDR3 DNA is TGCAGCGTTTTGGGACAGGACACGATTTATGGCTACACCTTC. Its translation is CSVLGQDTIYGYTF.

V gene TRBV11-2 combines with J gene TRBJ2-7; D unresolved. Germline V gives CDR1 SGHAT, CDR2 FQNNGV. CDR3 length: 15 amino acids. Trimming took off 5 bases at V and 2 bases at J, with 16 bases between the two ends. The CDR3 sequence is CASSLGPLGTYEQYF. DNA of the CDR3: TGTGCCAGCAGCCTCGGGCCCCTGGGGACCTACGAGCAGTACTTC.